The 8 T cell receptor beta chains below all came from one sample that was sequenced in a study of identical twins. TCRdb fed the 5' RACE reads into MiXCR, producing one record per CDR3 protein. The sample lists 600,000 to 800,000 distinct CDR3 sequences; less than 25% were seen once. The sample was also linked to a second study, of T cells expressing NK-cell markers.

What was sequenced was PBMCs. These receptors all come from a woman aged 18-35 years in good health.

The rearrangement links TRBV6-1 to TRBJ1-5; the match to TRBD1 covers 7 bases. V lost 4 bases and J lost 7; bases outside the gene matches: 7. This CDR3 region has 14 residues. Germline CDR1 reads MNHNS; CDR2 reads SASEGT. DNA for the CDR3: TGTGCCAGCAGTGTAATACAGGGGAAACAGCCCCAGCATTTT. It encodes CASSVIQGKQPQHF.

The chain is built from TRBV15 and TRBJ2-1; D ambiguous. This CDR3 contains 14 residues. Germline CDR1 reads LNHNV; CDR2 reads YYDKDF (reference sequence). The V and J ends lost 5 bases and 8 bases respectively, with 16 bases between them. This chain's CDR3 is CATSLDLGPHEQFF. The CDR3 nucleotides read TGTGCCACCAGCTTGGACCTAGGGCCCCATGAGCAGTTCTTC.

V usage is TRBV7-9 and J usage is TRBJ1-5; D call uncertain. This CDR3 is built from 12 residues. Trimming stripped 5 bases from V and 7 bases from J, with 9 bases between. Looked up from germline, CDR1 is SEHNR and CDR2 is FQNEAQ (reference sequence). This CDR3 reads CASSPLEQPQHF. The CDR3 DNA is TGTGCCAGCAGCCCTCTGGAACAGCCCCAGCATTTT.

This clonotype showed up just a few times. CDR3: CASSYTANGRLYNEQFF. The CDR3 DNA reads as TGTGCCAGCAGTTATACGGCGAACGGGAGGCTCTACAATGAGCAGTTCTTC. J is TRBJ2-1 and V is TRBV6-5; 7 bases align to TRBD2. The germline CDR1 and CDR2 sequences are MNHEY and SVGAGI. With 3 bases clipped from V and 3 bases from J, the junction kept 11 bases outside the gene matches. CDR3 length: 17 amino acids.

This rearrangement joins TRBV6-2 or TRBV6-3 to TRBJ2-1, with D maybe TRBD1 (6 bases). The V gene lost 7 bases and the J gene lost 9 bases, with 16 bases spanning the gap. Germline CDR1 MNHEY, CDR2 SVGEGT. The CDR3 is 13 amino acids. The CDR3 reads CASTNGGAGEQFF. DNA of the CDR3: TGTGCCAGCACCAATGGGGGCGCGGGTGAGCAGTTCTTC.

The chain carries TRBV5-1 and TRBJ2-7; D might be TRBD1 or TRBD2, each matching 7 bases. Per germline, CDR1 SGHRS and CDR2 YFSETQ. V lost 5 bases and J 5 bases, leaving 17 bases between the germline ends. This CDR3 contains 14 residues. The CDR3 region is CASSMQGGDHEQYF. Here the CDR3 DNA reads TGCGCCAGCAGTATGCAGGGGGGGGACCACGAGCAGTACTTC.

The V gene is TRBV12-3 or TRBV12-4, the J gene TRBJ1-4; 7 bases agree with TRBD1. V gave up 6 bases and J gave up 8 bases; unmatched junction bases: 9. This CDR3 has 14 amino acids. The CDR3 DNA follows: TGTGCCAGCAGCCCCAAGGGGGCTGGAGAAAAACTGTTTTTT. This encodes CASSPKGAGEKLFF.

CDR3 DNA: TGTGCCATGAGAGCGGGAACAGGAGACTCTGGGGCCAACGTCCTGACTTTC. It codes for CAMRAGTGDSGANVLTF. V and J are TRBV10-3 and TRBJ2-6; TRBD2 matches 7 bases. The CDR3 has 17 amino acids. Germline V gene data show CDR1 as ENHRY and CDR2 as SYGVKD. Unmatched junction bases numbered 11, after V lost 9 bases and J lost 0 bases.